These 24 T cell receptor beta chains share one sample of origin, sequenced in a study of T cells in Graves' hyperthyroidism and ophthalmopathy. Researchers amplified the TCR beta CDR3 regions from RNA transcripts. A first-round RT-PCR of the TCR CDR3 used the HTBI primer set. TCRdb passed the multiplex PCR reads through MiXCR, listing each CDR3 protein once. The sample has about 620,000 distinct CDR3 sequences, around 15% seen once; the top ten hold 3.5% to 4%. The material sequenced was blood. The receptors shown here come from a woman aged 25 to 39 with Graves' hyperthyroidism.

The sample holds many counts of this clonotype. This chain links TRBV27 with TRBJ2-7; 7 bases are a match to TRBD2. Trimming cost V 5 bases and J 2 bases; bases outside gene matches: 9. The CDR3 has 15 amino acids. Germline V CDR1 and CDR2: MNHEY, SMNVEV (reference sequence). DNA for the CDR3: TGTGCCAGCAGTCTCCTTAGCGGGCTGCCCTACGAGCAGTACTTC. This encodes CASSLLSGLPYEQYF.

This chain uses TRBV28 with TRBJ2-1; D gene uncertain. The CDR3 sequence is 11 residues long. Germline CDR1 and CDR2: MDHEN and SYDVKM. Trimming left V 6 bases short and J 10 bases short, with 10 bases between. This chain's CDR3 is CASRDHYEQFF. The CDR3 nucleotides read TGTGCCAGCAGGGACCATTACGAGCAGTTCTTC.

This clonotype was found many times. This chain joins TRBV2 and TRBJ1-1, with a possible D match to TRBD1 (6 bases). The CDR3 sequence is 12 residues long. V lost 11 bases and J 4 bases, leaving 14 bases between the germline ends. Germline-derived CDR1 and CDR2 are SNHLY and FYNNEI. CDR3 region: CAGAQGITEAFF. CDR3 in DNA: TGTGCCGGTGCACAGGGTATCACTGAAGCTTTCTTT.

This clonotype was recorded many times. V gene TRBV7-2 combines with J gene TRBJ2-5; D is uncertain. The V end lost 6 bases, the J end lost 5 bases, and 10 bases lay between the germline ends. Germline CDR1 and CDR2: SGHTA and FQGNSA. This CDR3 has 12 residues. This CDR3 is CASSRPWETQYF. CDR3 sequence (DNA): TGTGCCAGCAGTCGGCCCTGGGAGACCCAGTACTTC.

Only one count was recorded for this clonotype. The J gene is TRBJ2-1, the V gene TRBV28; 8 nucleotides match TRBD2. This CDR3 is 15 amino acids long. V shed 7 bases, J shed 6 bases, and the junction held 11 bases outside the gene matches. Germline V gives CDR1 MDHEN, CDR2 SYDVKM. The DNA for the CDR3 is TGTGCCAGCACCCGACTAGCGACGACCCCCAATGAGCAGTTCTTC. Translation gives CASTRLATTPNEQFF.

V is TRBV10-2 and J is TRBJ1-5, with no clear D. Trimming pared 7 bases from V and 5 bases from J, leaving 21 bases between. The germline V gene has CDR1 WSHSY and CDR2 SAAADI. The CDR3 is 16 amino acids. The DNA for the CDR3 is TGCGCCAGCAAACCAACGGGCCCCGCGGGAGATCAGCCCCAGCATTTT. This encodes CASKPTGPAGDQPQHF.

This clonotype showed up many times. The CDR3, as DNA: TGTGCCAGCAGTTTATCCCCAGGGACCTGGACGATCACTGAAGCTTTCTTT. It is translated as CASSLSPGTWTITEAFF. J is TRBJ1-1 and V is TRBV28; D might be TRBD1 (5 bases). CDR1 MDHEN and CDR2 SYDVKM come from the germline V gene. The ends were cut back, 1 base at V and 4 bases at J, with 19 bases in the middle. The CDR3 sequence is 17 residues long.

The CDR3 protein is CAWSGYRTGVPSTDTQYF. CDR3 in DNA: TGTGCCTGGAGTGGGTACAGGACAGGTGTTCCTAGCACAGATACGCAGTATTTT. The chain has TRBV30 and TRBJ2-3, with 7 bases matching TRBD1. Germline V gene data show CDR1 as GTSNPN and CDR2 as SVGIG (reference sequence). There are 18 residues in the CDR3. Unmatched junction bases numbered 13, after V lost 1 base and J lost 0 bases. Based on the CDR3 plus reference TRBV30 and TRBJ2-3, the full variable domain is SQTIHQWPATLVQPVGSPLSLECTVEGTSNPNLYWYRQAAGRGLQLLFYSVGIGQISSEVPQNLSASRPQDRQFILSSKKLLLSDSGFYLCAWSGYRTGVPSTDTQYFGPGTRLTVL.

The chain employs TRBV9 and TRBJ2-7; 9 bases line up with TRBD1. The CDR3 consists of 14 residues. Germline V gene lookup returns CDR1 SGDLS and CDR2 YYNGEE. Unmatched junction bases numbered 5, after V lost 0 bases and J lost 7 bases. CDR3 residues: CASSVGETGGEQYF. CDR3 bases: TGTGCCAGCAGCGTAGGTGAGACAGGGGGTGAGCAGTACTTC. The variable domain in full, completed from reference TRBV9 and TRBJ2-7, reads DSGVTQTPKHLITATGQRVTLRCSPRSGDLSVYWYQQSLDQGLQFLIQYYNGEERAKGNILERFSAQQFPDLHSELNLSSLELGDSALYFCASSVGETGGEQYFGPGTRLTVT.

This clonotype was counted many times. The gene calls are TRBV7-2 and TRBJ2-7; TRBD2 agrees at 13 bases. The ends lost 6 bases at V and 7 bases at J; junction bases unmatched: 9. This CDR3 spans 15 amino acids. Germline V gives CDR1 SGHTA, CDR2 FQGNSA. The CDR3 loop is CASREGLAGVREQYF. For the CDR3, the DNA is TGTGCCAGCAGAGAAGGACTAGCGGGAGTGAGGGAGCAGTACTTC.

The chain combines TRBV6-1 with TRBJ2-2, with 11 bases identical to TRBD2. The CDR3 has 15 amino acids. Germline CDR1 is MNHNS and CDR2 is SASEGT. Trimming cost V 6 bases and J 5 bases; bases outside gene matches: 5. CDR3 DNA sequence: TGTGCCAGCAGACAACTAGCGGGAGAAACCGGGGAGCTGTTTTTT. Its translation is CASRQLAGETGELFF.

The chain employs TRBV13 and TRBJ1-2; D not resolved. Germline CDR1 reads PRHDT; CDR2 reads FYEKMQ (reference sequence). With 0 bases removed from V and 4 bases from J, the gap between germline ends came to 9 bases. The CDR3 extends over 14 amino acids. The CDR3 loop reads CASSLGSESYGYTF. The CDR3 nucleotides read TGTGCCAGCAGCTTAGGATCCGAGTCCTATGGCTACACCTTC.

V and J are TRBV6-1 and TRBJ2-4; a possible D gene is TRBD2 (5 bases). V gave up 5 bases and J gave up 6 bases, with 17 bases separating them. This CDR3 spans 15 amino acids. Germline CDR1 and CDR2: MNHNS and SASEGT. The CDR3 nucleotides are TGTGCCAGCAGTCCCCTTCTGGAGGCTAGAAACATTCAGTACTTC. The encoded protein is CASSPLLEARNIQYF.

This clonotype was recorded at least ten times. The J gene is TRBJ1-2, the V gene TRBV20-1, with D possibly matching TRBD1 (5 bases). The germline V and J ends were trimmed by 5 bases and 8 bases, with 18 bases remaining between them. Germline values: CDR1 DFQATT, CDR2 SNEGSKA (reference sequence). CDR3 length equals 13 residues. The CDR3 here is CSARTELGQGYTF. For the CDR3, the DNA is TGCAGTGCTCGGACCGAATTGGGGCAGGGCTACACCTTC.

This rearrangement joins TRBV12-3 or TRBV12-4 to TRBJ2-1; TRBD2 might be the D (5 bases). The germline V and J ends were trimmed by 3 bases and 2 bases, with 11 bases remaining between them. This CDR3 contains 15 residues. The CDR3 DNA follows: TGTGCCAGCAGTTTTATACTAGTGGCCTACAATGAGCAGTTCTTC. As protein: CASSFILVAYNEQFF.

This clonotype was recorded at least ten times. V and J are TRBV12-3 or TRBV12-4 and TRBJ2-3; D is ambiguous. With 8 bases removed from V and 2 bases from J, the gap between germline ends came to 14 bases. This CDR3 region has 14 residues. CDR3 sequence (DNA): TGTGCCAGCCCCCGAGAAGGTGACACAGATACGCAGTATTTT. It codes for CASPREGDTDTQYF.

CDR3 residues: CASSQGGAVSNQPQHF. CDR3 nucleotides: TGCGCCAGCAGCCAAGGAGGCGCAGTTAGCAATCAGCCCCAGCATTTT. The chain is built from TRBV4-1 and TRBJ1-5; D gene ambiguous. The CDR3 has 16 amino acids. Germline CDR1 is MGHRA and CDR2 is YSYEKL. V lost 1 base and J lost 0, with 10 bases in between.

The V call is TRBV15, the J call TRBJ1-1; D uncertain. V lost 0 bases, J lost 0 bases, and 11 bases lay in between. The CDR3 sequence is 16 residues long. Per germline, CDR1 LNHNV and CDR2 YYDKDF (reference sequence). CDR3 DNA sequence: TGTGCCACCAGCAGAGATTTGGCGTCCGTGAACACTGAAGCTTTCTTT. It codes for CATSRDLASVNTEAFF.

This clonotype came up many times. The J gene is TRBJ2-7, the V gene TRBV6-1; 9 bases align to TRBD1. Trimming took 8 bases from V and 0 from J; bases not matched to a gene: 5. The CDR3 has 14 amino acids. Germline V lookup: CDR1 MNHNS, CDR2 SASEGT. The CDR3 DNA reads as TGTGCCAGCTTGGGGACAGGGAGCTCCTACGAGCAGTACTTC. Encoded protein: CASLGTGSSYEQYF.

The CDR3 DNA reads TGTGCCAGCAGCTTAGAGCAGGGGACAGGGGAAAAACTGTTTTTT. Encoded protein: CASSLEQGTGEKLFF. The chain combines TRBV11-2 with TRBJ1-4; 9 bases are shared with TRBD1. CDR3 length equals 15 residues. Germline V gene sequence: CDR1 SGHAT, CDR2 FQNNGV. Unmatched junction bases numbered 4, after V lost 0 bases and J lost 8 bases.

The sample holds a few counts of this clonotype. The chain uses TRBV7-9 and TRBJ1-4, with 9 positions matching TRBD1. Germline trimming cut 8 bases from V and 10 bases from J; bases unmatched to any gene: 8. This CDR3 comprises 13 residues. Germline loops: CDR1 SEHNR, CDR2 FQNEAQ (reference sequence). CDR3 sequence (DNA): TGTGCCAGCCGTTGGACAGGGGATTCAAAACTGTTTTTT. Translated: CASRWTGDSKLFF.

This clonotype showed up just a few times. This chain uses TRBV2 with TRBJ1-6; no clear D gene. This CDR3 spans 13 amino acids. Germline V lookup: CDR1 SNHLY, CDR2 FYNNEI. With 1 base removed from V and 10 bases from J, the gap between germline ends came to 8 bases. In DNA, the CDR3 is TGTGCCAGCAGTGAAGAAGGGCGCTCACCCCTCCACTTT. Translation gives CASSEEGRSPLHF.

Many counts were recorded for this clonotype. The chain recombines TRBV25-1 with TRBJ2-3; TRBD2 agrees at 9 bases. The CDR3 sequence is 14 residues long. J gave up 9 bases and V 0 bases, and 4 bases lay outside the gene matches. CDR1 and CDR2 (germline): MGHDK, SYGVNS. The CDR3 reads CASSEYLAGDTQYF. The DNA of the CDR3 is TGTGCCAGCAGTGAATATTTAGCGGGAGACACGCAGTATTTT. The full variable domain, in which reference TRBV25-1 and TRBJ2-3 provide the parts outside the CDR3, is EADIYQTPRYLVIGTGKKITLECSQTMGHDKMYWYQQDPGMELHLIHYSYGVNSTEKGDLSSESTVSRIRTEHFPLTLESARPSHTSQYLCASSEYLAGDTQYFGPGTRLTVL.

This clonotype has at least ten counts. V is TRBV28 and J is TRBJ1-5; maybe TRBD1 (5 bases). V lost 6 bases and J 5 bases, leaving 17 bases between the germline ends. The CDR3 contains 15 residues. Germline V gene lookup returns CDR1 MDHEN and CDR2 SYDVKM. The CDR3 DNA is TGTGCCAGCAGCGCGGGGACGATGCAATATCAGCCCCAGCATTTT. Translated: CASSAGTMQYQPQHF.